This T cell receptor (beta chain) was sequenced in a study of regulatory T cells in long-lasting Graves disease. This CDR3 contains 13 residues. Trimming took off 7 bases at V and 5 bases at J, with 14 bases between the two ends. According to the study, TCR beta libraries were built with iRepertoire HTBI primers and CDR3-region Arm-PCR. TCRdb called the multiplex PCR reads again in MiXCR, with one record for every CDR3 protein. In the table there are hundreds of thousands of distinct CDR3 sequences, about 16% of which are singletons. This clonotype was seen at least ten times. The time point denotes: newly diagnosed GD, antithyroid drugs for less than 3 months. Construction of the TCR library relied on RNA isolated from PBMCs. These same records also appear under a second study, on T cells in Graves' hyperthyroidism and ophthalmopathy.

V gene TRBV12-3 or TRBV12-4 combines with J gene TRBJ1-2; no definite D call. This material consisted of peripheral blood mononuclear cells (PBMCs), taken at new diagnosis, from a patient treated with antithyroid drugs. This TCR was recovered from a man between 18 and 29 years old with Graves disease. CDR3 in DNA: TGTGCCAGCACCTCGTCATCCGCATATGGCTACACCTTC. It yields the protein CASTSSSAYGYTF.